This is a list of T cell receptor beta chains from one sample in a study of shared clonotypes between healthy human individuals. Sequencing used immunoSEQ multiplex PCR; TCRdb keeps in-frame clones, though not all of them. Of over 1.4 million clones listed, roughly 96% are singletons. Material for sequencing was naive CD4+ T cells sorted from blood. Receptors originate from a man aged 30 to 45 in good health. Each CDR3 is given with its conserved first and last residue. The D gene is left open where the match is weak. Rows may omit the clone size; those that give it use once, few, many or a size class.

abundance	j_gene	d_gene	v_gene	CDR3nt	CDR3aa
-	TRBJ1-4	-	TRBV7-9	TGTGCCAGCAGTACCCACGGTGGGGATGAAAAACTGTTTTTT	CASSTHGGDEKLFF
-	TRBJ2-7	-	TRBV5-5	TGTGCCAGCAGCGCCTCAGGGGTCTCCTACGAGCAGTACTTC	CASSASGVSYEQYF
-	TRBJ2-1	TRBD2	TRBV10-3	TGTGCCACCGGACTAGCCGAGGGCAATGAGCAGTTCTTC	CATGLAEGNEQFF
once	TRBJ1-2	-	TRBV7-6	TGTGCCAGCAGCTTAAACGGGGACACTTCTTATGGCTACACCTTC	CASSLNGDTSYGYTF
-	TRBJ2-1	-	TRBV19	TGTGCCAGTAGTTTTGTGAATGAGCAGTTCTTC	CASSFVNEQFF
-	TRBJ2-3	-	TRBV18	TGTGCCAGCTCTCCCCCGGGCACAGATACGCAGTATTTT	CASSPPGTDTQYF
-	TRBJ2-1	-	TRBV7-6	TGTGCCAGCAGCTTAGTCGTGGGTGAGCAGTTCTTC	CASSLVVGEQFF
once	TRBJ2-7	-	TRBV28	TGTGCCAGCAGTTTAATCTGGGCATACTACGAGCAGTACTTC	CASSLIWAYYEQYF
-	TRBJ2-1	-	TRBV5-1	TGCGCCAGCGGGACTTCCTACAATGAGCAGTTCTTC	CASGTSYNEQFF
-	TRBJ2-1	-	TRBV27	TGTGCCAGCAGCCCGTCTCGTACGAGCGTTACAGTCGGCAATGAGCAGTTCTTC	CASSPSRTSVTVGNEQFF
once	TRBJ2-7	-	TRBV9	TGTGCCAGCAGCGTAGATTGGCAGGCAAGCTACGAGCAGTACTTC	CASSVDWQASYEQYF
-	TRBJ2-7	-	TRBV19	TGTGCCAGTAGTATAACCCATTTCTCCTACGAGCAGTACTTC	CASSITHFSYEQYF
-	TRBJ2-6	-	TRBV11-3	TGTGCCAGCACAGGTTCTGGGGCCAACGTCCTGACTTTC	CASTGSGANVLTF
-	TRBJ2-5	-	TRBV6-1	TGTGCCAGCAGCTCGGACAGTCCTAGCTATGAGACCCAGTACTTC	CASSSDSPSYETQYF
-	TRBJ1-5	TRBD1	TRBV6-1	TGTGCCAGCAGAAGGACAGGCTTTGATCAGCCCCAGCATTTT	CASRRTGFDQPQHF
-	TRBJ2-7	TRBD2	TRBV9	TGTGCCAGCAGCGTAAGGCCTAGCGGCCCCTACGAGCAGTACTTC	CASSVRPSGPYEQYF
-	TRBJ2-7	-	TRBV18	TGTGCCAGCTCACCACCTAGCGTGCCCGAGCAGTACTTC	CASSPPSVPEQYF
once	TRBJ1-1	TRBD1	TRBV28	TGTGCCAGCAGTCGGGGGGACAGCGTCGAAGCTTTCTTT	CASSRGDSVEAFF
-	TRBJ2-1	TRBD2	TRBV9	TGTGCCAGCAGCGTAGTAGGAGCGGGAGCAAACGAGCAGTTCTTC	CASSVVGAGANEQFF
-	TRBJ2-5	TRBD1	TRBV5-1	TGCGCCAGCAGCTTGTTGACAGGGAGTAGTTTCGAGACCCAGTACTTC	CASSLLTGSSFETQYF
-	TRBJ2-7	-	TRBV11-1	TGTGCCAGCAGCTCACAGGGTCTATCCTACGAGCAGTACTTC	CASSSQGLSYEQYF
-	TRBJ2-7	-	TRBV10-3	TGTGCCATCAGTGAGGTCACCTCCTACGAGCAGTACTTC	CAISEVTSYEQYF
-	TRBJ2-5	-	TRBV6-8	TGTGCCACGAGAAGGGTGGATGTGGAGACCCAGTACTTC	CATRRVDVETQYF
-	TRBJ2-7	-	TRBV6-1	TGTGCCAGCAGTGAAATGACCTACGAGCAGTACTTC	CASSEMTYEQYF
-	TRBJ1-4	TRBD1	TRBV5-6	TGTGCCAGCAGCCCCCGGGACAGAGGTGAAAAACTGTTTTTT	CASSPRDRGEKLFF
-	TRBJ1-1	TRBD1	TRBV28	TGTGCCAGCAGTTCCGACAGGGGCCCAGGCACTGAAGCTTTCTTT	CASSSDRGPGTEAFF
-	TRBJ2-7	-	TRBV6-1	TGTGCCAGCAGTGAAGGGATGGCAGGGCTCTCCTACGAGCAGTACTTC	CASSEGMAGLSYEQYF
-	TRBJ2-7	-	TRBV25-1	TGTGCCAGCTCCTTCTCCTACGAGCAGTACTTC	CASSFSYEQYF
-	TRBJ1-5	TRBD1	TRBV5-8	TGTGCCAGCAGGCCAGGGGGTGGGAATCAGCCCCAGCATTTT	CASRPGGGNQPQHF
-	TRBJ1-5	-	TRBV5-6	TGTGCCAGCAGCTTGACGGGACCCCAGAGGGAGCCCCAGCATTTT	CASSLTGPQREPQHF
-	TRBJ1-4	TRBD1	TRBV18	TGTGCCAGCTCACCCGACAGGGGGCGGACTAATGAAAAACTGTTTTTT	CASSPDRGRTNEKLFF
-	TRBJ2-7	TRBD2	TRBV7-2	TGTGCCAGCAGCTCACCCTGGACTAGCGGGTTTGAGCAGTACTTC	CASSSPWTSGFEQYF
-	TRBJ1-1	TRBD1	TRBV19	TGTGCCAGTAGTAAAGGCAGGGGGCGTTTGAACACTGAAGCTTTCTTT	CASSKGRGRLNTEAFF
-	TRBJ2-7	TRBD2	TRBV7-2	TGTGCCAGCAGCTTGGGTAGCGGGATTGTTTACGAGCAGTACTTC	CASSLGSGIVYEQYF
-	TRBJ2-7	-	TRBV7-6	TGTGCCAGCAGCTTGCTAGCTCCCTACGAGCAGTACTTC	CASSLLAPYEQYF
-	TRBJ1-3	-	TRBV7-6	TGTGCCAGCAGCTTAGCAGGGAACAAAAACACCATATATTTT	CASSLAGNKNTIYF
-	TRBJ2-2	-	TRBV30	TGTGCCTGGAGTGCCCTCGGCGGGGACACTGGGGAGCTGTTTTTT	CAWSALGGDTGELFF
-	TRBJ2-3	-	TRBV5-1	TGCGCCAGCAGCTTCTCAACGGATACGCAGTATTTT	CASSFSTDTQYF
once	TRBJ2-2	TRBD1	TRBV10-1	TGCGCCAGCAGTGGACAGGGGGCCACCGGGGAGCTGTTTTTT	CASSGQGATGELFF
-	TRBJ2-5	-	TRBV5-1	TGCGCCAGCAGTTCTAGGGACCCACAAGAGACCCAGTACTTC	CASSSRDPQETQYF
-	TRBJ2-1	-	TRBV19	TGTGCCAGTAGCCGACGGAACTACAATGAGCAGTTCTTC	CASSRRNYNEQFF
-	TRBJ2-3	-	TRBV28	TGTGCCAGCAGTTTTATGCCCTTCGTGAGCGATGGGGGCACAGATACGCAGTATTTT	CASSFMPFVSDGGTDTQYF
once	TRBJ1-1	TRBD1	TRBV7-8	TGTGCCAGCAGCTTAATAGGTGACAGGGTGGGGTCGATAAACACTGAAGCTTTCTTT	CASSLIGDRVGSINTEAFF
-	TRBJ2-2	TRBD2	TRBV6-5	TGTGCCAGCAGCCTGATAGCGGGGGGCGGGGAGCTGTTTTTT	CASSLIAGGGELFF
once	TRBJ2-7	TRBD2	TRBV7-9	TGTGCCAGCAGCAAGCGGGAGACTACAACCTACGAGCAGTACTTC	CASSKRETTTYEQYF
-	TRBJ2-2	-	TRBV11-3	TGTGCCAGCGGACTAGACAGGGACACCGGGGAGCTGTTTTTT	CASGLDRDTGELFF
-	TRBJ1-2	-	TRBV5-1	TGCGCCAGCAGCGGGACCTCGGGACACATCTGGAACTATGGCTACACCTTC	CASSGTSGHIWNYGYTF
-	TRBJ2-7	-	TRBV28	TGTGCCAGCAGTTTGTTACTCACCACCTACGAGCAGTACTTC	CASSLLLTTYEQYF
-	TRBJ1-4	-	TRBV19	TGTGCCAGTAGTATAGTGTACGGCAGTGAAAAACTGTTTTTT	CASSIVYGSEKLFF
-	TRBJ2-7	TRBD2	TRBV7-2	TGTGCCAGCAGCTTACTACCTAGCGGGATTTACGAGCAGTACTTC	CASSLLPSGIYEQYF
-	TRBJ2-5	-	TRBV2	TGTGCCAGCAAGACGGGAGAGACCCAGTACTTC	CASKTGETQYF
-	TRBJ2-3	-	TRBV29-1	TGCAGCGTTGTGTTTCAGATCACCGGCACAGATACGCAGTATTTT	CSVVFQITGTDTQYF
once	TRBJ1-2	-	TRBV10-2	TGCGCCAGCAGTGAGTCGATGACAGCAAACTATGGCTACACCTTC	CASSESMTANYGYTF
-	TRBJ1-1	-	TRBV7-2	TGTGCCAGCAGCTACCTGAACGCGAACACTGAAGCTTTCTTT	CASSYLNANTEAFF
-	TRBJ2-3	-	TRBV6-4	TGTGCCAGCAGTGCCAGCGGAGACTCCACAGATACGCAGTATTTT	CASSASGDSTDTQYF
-	TRBJ2-1	TRBD2	TRBV11-2	TGTGCCAGCAGCTCAAGCGGGGCATCGAGTGTTTCCTACAATGAGCAGTTCTTC	CASSSSGASSVSYNEQFF
-	TRBJ1-1	-	TRBV5-3	TGTGCCAGAAGCTTTACCGAGGGGAGGGACACTGAAGCTTTCTTT	CARSFTEGRDTEAFF